The 4 T cell receptor beta chains listed next were all sequenced from one sample in a study of cytomegalovirus exposure and HLA in healthy donors. The PCR was carried out with 60 Vbeta primers and 13 Jbeta primers. Clones were read by immunoSEQ multiplex PCR, and TCRdb kept only the in-frame ones, dropping some. The sample includes 90,000 to 110,000 clones, less than 80% of them seen just once. Sequencing was performed on PBMCs. These receptors all stem from a man aged 30 to 39 in good health and CMV-seronegative.

V usage is TRBV6-5 and J usage is TRBJ2-3; D gene ambiguous. Germline CDR1 is MNHEY and CDR2 is SVGAGI. V was cut by 0 bases and J by 6 bases, with 7 bases left in between. The CDR3 runs to 13 residues. The CDR3 DNA follows: TGTGCCAGCAGTTACTCCCTGGCCGATACGCAGTATTTT. Translating gives CASSYSLADTQYF.

The chain recombines TRBV7-8 with TRBJ1-1; 7 bases align to TRBD1. Germline-derived CDR1 and CDR2 are SGHVS and FQNEAQ. The CDR3 extends over 15 amino acids. The V and J ends lost 5 bases and 0 bases, in that order; junction bases with no gene match: 6. The CDR3 DNA follows: TGTGCCAGCAGCCGGACAGGACAGATGAACACTGAAGCTTTCTTT. Translation: CASSRTGQMNTEAFF.

This chain links TRBV7-8 with TRBJ1-2; D unclear. CDR3 length equals 15 residues. Trimming stripped 2 bases from V and 6 bases from J, with 16 bases between. Germline loops: CDR1 SGHVS, CDR2 FQNEAQ. CDR3 DNA sequence: TGTGCCAGCAGCTTACGGTTCGAGACATATGATGGCTACACCTTC. Translation: CASSLRFETYDGYTF.

The chain combines TRBV6-1 with TRBJ1-2; 10 nucleotides match TRBD1. CDR1 and CDR2 (germline): MNHNS, SASEGT. The trim removed 6 bases at V and 2 bases at J, leaving 6 bases unmatched. This CDR3 spans 15 amino acids. The CDR3 spells CASRSGQGVNYGYTF. In DNA, the CDR3 is TGTGCCAGCAGGTCCGGACAGGGGGTGAACTATGGCTACACCTTC.